A single sample is the source of the 20 T cell receptor beta chains below, sequenced in a study of OX40 agonist ivuxolimab in advanced cancers. The protocol was immunoSEQ multiplex PCR, while the TCRdb copy is restricted to in-frame clones and leaves out a portion. Of about 10,000 clones in the sample, approximately 87% were seen once. The input for sequencing was CD4+ or CD8+ T cells sorted from blood, taken in a trial of the OX40 agonist ivuxolimab. These receptors all stem from an adult with an advanced solid tumor such as melanoma, head and neck, liver or kidney cancer.

There are a few counts of this clone. The chain has TRBV2 and TRBJ2-7; D remains unclear. V lost 7 bases to trimming and J lost 3 bases, with 7 bases between them. Germline V gives CDR1 SNHLY, CDR2 FYNNEI. This CDR3 is built from 11 residues. In DNA form, the CDR3 reads TGTGCCAGCATTGGTGGCTACGAGCAGTACTTC. The encoded protein is CASIGGYEQYF.

This clone occurred once. The CDR3 nucleotides read TGTGCCAGCAGCCCCCGGGGGCAGGGGCTGGAGCAGTACTTC. Protein product: CASSPRGQGLEQYF. The chain couples TRBV9 to TRBJ2-7, with D perhaps matching TRBD1 or TRBD2 (6 bases each). Germline V gives CDR1 SGDLS, CDR2 YYNGEE. Trimming stripped 4 bases from V and 7 bases from J, with 18 bases between. The CDR3 extends over 14 amino acids.

The J gene is TRBJ2-7, the V gene TRBV19; a possible D gene is TRBD2 (5 bases). Germline V lookup: CDR1 LNHDA, CDR2 SQIVND (reference sequence). V lost 5 bases to trimming and J lost 4 bases, with 9 bases between them. This CDR3 has 12 residues. The CDR3 DNA sequence: TGTGCCAGTAGTGGAGGACCATACGAGCAGTACTTC. This gives the protein CASSGGPYEQYF. Looking up the rest from reference TRBV19 and TRBJ2-7 gives the full variable domain: DGGITQSPKYLFRKEGQNVTLSCEQNLNHDAMYWYRQDPGQGLRLIYYSQIVNDFQKGDIAEGYSVSREKKESFPLTVTSAQKNPTAFYLCASSGGPYEQYFGPGTRLTVT.

This chain connects TRBV29-1 to TRBJ2-3; perhaps TRBD1 as D (8 bases). This CDR3 spans 17 amino acids. Trimming cost V 6 bases and J 0 bases, with 22 bases left between them. The germline gives CDR1 SQVTM, CDR2 ANQGSEA. As DNA, the CDR3 is TGCAGCGTCGAACAGGGGGAAAATAGCGGGAGCACAGATACGCAGTATTTT. Amino acids: CSVEQGENSGSTDTQYF.

The chain employs TRBV28 and TRBJ2-3; 13 bases line up with TRBD2. This CDR3 has 16 residues. J gave up 3 bases and V 5 bases, and 5 bases lay outside the gene matches. The germline CDR1 and CDR2 sequences are MDHEN and SYDVKM. The CDR3 bases are TGTGCCAGCAGTCCGCGACTAGCGGGGGGAACAGATACGCAGTATTTT. It encodes CASSPRLAGGTDTQYF.

The chain combines TRBV11-2 with TRBJ1-2; 7 bases are a match to TRBD1. Germline values: CDR1 SGHAT, CDR2 FQNNGV. The CDR3 contains 17 residues. The junction had 15 bases not matched to a gene; V was cut back by 5 bases and J by 3 bases. CDR3: CASSHWDSGDADYGYTF. In nucleotides, the CDR3 is TGTGCCAGCAGCCACTGGGACAGTGGGGATGCGGACTATGGCTACACCTTC.

The chain carries TRBV7-8 and TRBJ2-1, with TRBD1 matching 7 bases. Trimming at V came to 0 bases and at J to 5 bases, leaving 19 bases not matched to a gene. This CDR3 has 20 residues. Germline V gene lookup returns CDR1 SGHVS and CDR2 FQNEAQ. CDR3 in DNA: TGTGCCAGCAGCTTAGCTCGGACAGGAAACTACCTAACAAAGAACAATGAGCAGTTCTTC. This sequence encodes CASSLARTGNYLTKNNEQFF.

This clone has just a few counts. The genes are TRBV5-4 and TRBJ2-7; maybe TRBD2 (5 bases). CDR3 size: 14 residues. Germline loops: CDR1 SGHNT, CDR2 YYREEE (reference sequence). V lost 4 bases and J 5 bases, leaving 16 bases between the germline ends. The CDR3 protein is CASSRLTSTHEQYF. The CDR3, as DNA: TGTGCCAGCAGCCGACTCACTAGTACCCACGAGCAGTACTTC.

On this clone itself: One end of the junction is discordant with germline, which a read error may explain. This rearrangement joins TRBV5-3 to TRBJ1-3, with D hard to call. TRBV5-3 is given ORF status, its function remaining uncertain. CDR3 length equals 15 residues. CDR3 residues: CASSLGGVSGNTIYF. CDR3 in DNA: TGTGCCAGCAGCTTGGGTGGGGTCAGTGGAAACACCATATATTTT.

The count of this clone is one. V gene TRBV2 combines with J gene TRBJ2-1, with no clear D. Germline values: CDR1 SNHLY, CDR2 FYNNEI. The CDR3 has 16 residues. Trimming stripped 4 bases from V and 0 bases from J, with 13 bases between. CDR3 loop: CASSVSAPSSYNEQFF. The CDR3 DNA is TGTGCCAGCAGTGTAAGCGCACCGAGCTCCTACAATGAGCAGTTCTTC. Full variable domain (remainder filled in from reference TRBV2 and TRBJ2-1): EPEVTQTPSHQVTQMGQEVILRCVPISNHLYFYWYRQILGQKVEFLVSFYNNEISEKSEIFDDQFSVERPDGSNFTLKIRSTKLEDSAMYFCASSVSAPSSYNEQFFGPGTRLTVL.

The V and J genes are TRBV19 and TRBJ2-5, with TRBD1 matching 7 bases. The CDR3 length is 16 residues. Losses at the gene ends were 5 bases for V and 1 base for J; bases not matched to a gene: 10. Germline values: CDR1 LNHDA, CDR2 SQIVND (reference sequence). The CDR3 sequence is CASSLQTGTAQETQYF. For the CDR3, the DNA is TGTGCCAGTAGTCTACAAACCGGGACAGCCCAAGAGACCCAGTACTTC.

This chain links TRBV4-1 with TRBJ2-7; tentative D call: TRBD2 (6 bases). The CDR3 contains 14 residues. Germline V gives CDR1 MGHRA, CDR2 YSYEKL. V was trimmed by 8 bases and J by 0 bases, leaving 14 bases between them. In nucleotides, the CDR3 is TGCGCCAGCGCAACGGGACTGAGCTCCTACGAGCAGTACTTC. It codes for CASATGLSSYEQYF.

The V gene is TRBV9, the J gene TRBJ1-6; weak D call: TRBD1 (6 bases). Germline CDR1 and CDR2: SGDLS and YYNGEE. V was cut by 3 bases and J by 8 bases, with 12 bases left in between. This CDR3 has 14 residues. CDR3: CASSAQGLDSPLHF. In DNA form, the CDR3 reads TGTGCCAGCAGCGCACAGGGCCTCGATTCACCCCTCCACTTT.

This chain links TRBV2 with TRBJ2-1; D gene uncertain. Germline values: CDR1 SNHLY, CDR2 FYNNEI. V lost 6 bases and J 2 bases, leaving 5 bases between the germline ends. CDR3 length equals 12 residues. CDR3 loop: CASRGTYNEQFF. CDR3 DNA: TGTGCCAGCAGGGGGACCTACAATGAGCAGTTCTTC. The complete variable domain, with remaining parts taken from reference TRBV2 and TRBJ2-1, reads EPEVTQTPSHQVTQMGQEVILRCVPISNHLYFYWYRQILGQKVEFLVSFYNNEISEKSEIFDDQFSVERPDGSNFTLKIRSTKLEDSAMYFCASRGTYNEQFFGPGTRLTVL.

The chain links TRBV25-1 to TRBJ1-6; TRBD1 matches 10 bases. The CDR3 runs 14 residues. In germline, CDR1 is MGHDK, CDR2 SYGVNS. Germline trimming cut 8 bases from V and 4 bases from J; bases unmatched to any gene: 2. Here the CDR3 reads CASRTGGYNSPLHF. CDR3 nucleotide sequence: TGTGCCAGCCGGACAGGGGGATATAATTCACCCCTCCACTTT.

As concerns this clone: A much bigger clone sits one base away, suggesting this may be a read error. Additional DNA sequences in this sample encode the identical CDR3. J is TRBJ1-1 and V is TRBV29-1; D not certain. Germline values: CDR1 SQVTM, CDR2 ANQGSEA. This CDR3 has 12 amino acids. CDR3 protein: CSVPGPRREAFF. The CDR3 DNA is TGTAGCGTCCCTGGTCCCCGGAGAGAAGCTTTCTTT.

V and J are TRBV6-4 and TRBJ2-3; D is possibly TRBD1 or TRBD2 (5 bases each). This CDR3 has 16 residues. The germline V gene has CDR1 MRHNA and CDR2 SNTAGT. Trimming removed 1 base at V and 0 bases at J, with 11 bases between. The CDR3 reads CASSDWGTKSTDTQYF. CDR3 in DNA: TGTGCCAGCAGTGACTGGGGGACCAAAAGCACAGATACGCAGTATTTT.

The rearrangement joins TRBV5-8 to TRBJ2-1, with 11 bases aligning to TRBD2. In germline, CDR1 is SGHTS, CDR2 YDEGEE. The CDR3 runs to 16 residues. The ends lost 2 bases at V and 8 bases at J; junction bases unmatched: 9. The CDR3 DNA reads TGTGCCAGCAGCTTAGTTAGCGGGGGGGCTCTCTATGAGCAGTTCTTC. It translates to CASSLVSGGALYEQFF. The variable domain in full, with the rest retrieved from reference TRBV5-8 and TRBJ2-1, is EAGVTQSPTHLIKTRGQQATLRCSPISGHTSVYWYQQALGLGLQFLLWYDEGEERNRGNFPPRFSGRQFPNYSSELNVNALELEDSALYLCASSLVSGGALYEQFFGPGTRLTVL.

Comment on this clone: One end of the junction fails to match germline, which may point to a read error. Distinct nucleotide sequences in the sample also encode this CDR3. The chain is built from TRBV19 and TRBJ2-3; 7 bases line up with TRBD2. Germline-derived CDR1 and CDR2 are LNHDA and SQIVND (reference sequence). This CDR3 region has 13 residues. DNA for the CDR3: TGTGCCTGTAGTGCACTAGCGACAGATACGCAGTATTTT. Protein product: CACSALATDTQYF. Combining the CDR3 with reference TRBV19 and TRBJ2-3 gives the whole variable domain DGGITQSPKYLFRKEGQNVTLSCEQNLNHDAMYWYRQDPGQGLRLIYYSQIVNDFQKGDIAEGYSVSREKKESFPLTVTSAQKNPTAFYLCACSALATDTQYFGPGTRLTVL.

The gene calls are TRBV2 and TRBJ2-5, with TRBD1 identical over 12 bases. J lost 4 bases, V lost 6 bases, and 6 bases had no gene match. There are 15 residues in the CDR3. Germline lookup yields CDR1 SNHLY and CDR2 FYNNEI. CDR3 bases: TGTGCCAGCAGCGGGGACAGGGGGCCACCAGAGACCCAGTACTTC. Encoded protein: CASSGDRGPPETQYF.